The TCR beta chain described here comes from a study of blood T cells in healthy people across ages. A note on this clonotype: Its antigen is unknown.

The study drew donors from healthy Caucasian individuals in Russia aged 6 to 90. Overall study findings and caveats: PBMCs left unsorted prevented a conclusive naive versus antigen-experienced comparison. With age, beta diversity per million T cells declined roughly linearly, significantly by over 35. It was the long-lived donors that had more naive CD4+ cells and higher diversity than aged donors.

Using a J-beta primer mix together with a sample-barcoded 5' primer, a second PCR was run for 7 to 11 cycles. TCRdb recomputed calls from the 5' RACE reads with MiXCR, one row per CDR3 protein. The sample has approximately 800,000 distinct CDR3 sequences; about 56% are singletons. Germline V lookup: CDR1 SGHKS, CDR2 YYEKEE (reference sequence). CDR3 length: 15 amino acids. V shed 2 bases and J shed 7 bases, with 18 bases lying between them. The chain combines TRBV5-5 with TRBJ2-5; D unclear. The sample consisted of blood. The sequence was obtained from a man between 40 and 49 years old in good health. The chain's CDR3 is CASSLLASSSGTQYF. The CDR3 DNA is TGTGCCAGCAGCTTATTGGCTTCCTCCTCAGGGACCCAGTACTTC. The variable domain in full, completed from reference TRBV5-5 and TRBJ2-5, reads DAGVTQSPTHLIKTRGQQVTLRCSPISGHKSVSWYQQVLGQGPQFIFQYYEKEERGRGNFPDRFSARQFPNYSSELNVNALLLGDSALYLCASSLLASSSGTQYFGPGTRLLVL.